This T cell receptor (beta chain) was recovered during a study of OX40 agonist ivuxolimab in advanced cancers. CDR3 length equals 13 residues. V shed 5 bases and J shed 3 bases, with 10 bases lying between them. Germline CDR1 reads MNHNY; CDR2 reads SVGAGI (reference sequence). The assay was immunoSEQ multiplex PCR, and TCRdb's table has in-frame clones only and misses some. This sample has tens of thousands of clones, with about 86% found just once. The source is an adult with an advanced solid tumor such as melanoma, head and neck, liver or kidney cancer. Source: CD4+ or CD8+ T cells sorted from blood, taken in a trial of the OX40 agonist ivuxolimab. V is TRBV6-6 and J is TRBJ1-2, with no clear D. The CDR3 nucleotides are TGTGCCAGCAGTCCGCCGGGATACTATGGCTACACCTTC. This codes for CASSPPGYYGYTF.